Described below is a single T cell receptor beta chain sequence and its context. This sample was taken from a study of blood T cell repertoires in COVID-19. Study details: PBMCs, B-cell-depleted T cells, or T cells were the source of the cDNA or gDNA that made up the material.

Resolution of symptoms, clearance, or two negative PCRs was present in recovered Cohort 3 donors. Trimming left V 7 bases short and J 5 bases short, with 17 bases between. The CDR3 totals 14 residues. Germline assignment: CDR1 MNHEY and CDR2 SVGAGI. This table comes from immunoSEQ multiplex PCR, and its TCRdb copy is limited to in-frame clones, with some not included. The sample has fewer than 450,000 clones; 85% to 90% are singletons. The chain recombines TRBV6-5 with TRBJ1-1; D might be TRBD1 (5 bases). The TCR comes from a young woman who had recovered from COVID-19. Sample: PBMCs or T cells enriched from blood (not recorded which). The CDR3: CASTLPGGRTEAFF. CDR3 sequence (DNA): TGTGCCAGCACCCTCCCGGGGGGTAGAACTGAAGCTTTCTTT.